The entry below describes one TCR beta chain. The antigen is undetermined. This sample is drawn from a study of shared clonotypes between healthy human individuals. CD45RO-negative cells were positively selected for CCR7, leaving out terminally differentiated effector memory CD45RA+ cells. General study results and limits: Researchers sampled blood only, noting tissue repertoires likely differ.

Trimming pared 4 bases from V and 4 bases from J, leaving 8 bases between. The CDR3 contains 13 residues. Germline CDR1 MNHEY, CDR2 SMNVEV (reference sequence). The deep-level immunoSEQ assay was used. It was about 210 ng DNA, around 32,000 T cell genomes, that sorted-subset replicate PCRs used. Sequenced by immunoSEQ multiplex PCR; TCRdb stores in-frame clones only, minus some. The data hold fewer than 700,000 clones, with roughly 95% observed a single time. The chain links TRBV27 to TRBJ1-5; D call uncertain. Source material: naive CD8+ T cells sorted from blood. The receptor was derived from a woman in her 30s in good health. CDR3 sequence: CASSSGLNQPQHF. CDR3 in DNA: TGTGCCAGCAGTTCCGGCCTGAATCAGCCCCAGCATTTT.